The 11 T cell receptor beta chains given below trace back to one sample, sequenced in a study of blood T cell repertoires in COVID-19. The table came from immunoSEQ multiplex PCR; TCRdb's copy has only in-frame clones and leaves some out. The sample carries about 68,000 clones, approximately 89% recorded once. The sequenced material came from peripheral blood. These receptors were taken from a human donor in a cohort sampled during active COVID-19.

Notes on this clone: The sample has other DNA sequences that encode this CDR3 too. The chain has TRBV7-3 and TRBJ1-1; weak D call: TRBD1 (5 bases). The CDR3 has 13 residues. V lost 5 bases to trimming and J lost 1 base, with 8 bases between them. Germline V gene sequence: CDR1 SGHTA, CDR2 FQGTGA. The chain's CDR3 is CASSPDTNTEAFF. The CDR3 DNA follows: TGTGCCAGCAGCCCGGACACGAACACTGAAGCTTTCTTT.

The chain couples TRBV11-2 to TRBJ1-2; tentatively, D is TRBD1 (5 bases). CDR1 SGHAT and CDR2 FQNNGV come from the germline V gene. The CDR3 extends over 14 amino acids. V was clipped by 5 bases and J by 3 bases, with 13 bases between them. CDR3: CASSPGGTDYGYTF. The CDR3 DNA follows: TGTGCCAGCAGCCCGGGAGGGACGGACTATGGCTACACCTTC.

Worth noting for this clone: At one end the junction does not follow the germline gene, possibly because of a read error. The chain couples TRBV7-7 to TRBJ2-3; TRBD1 matches at 7 bases. The CDR3 is made up of 15 amino acids. Germline V gene lookup returns CDR1 SSHAT and CDR2 FNYEAQ (reference sequence). The CDR3 loop is CASSTGDRATDTQYF. DNA of the CDR3: TGTGCTAGCAGCACAGGGGACCGAGCAACAGATACGCAGTATTTT.

This chain joins TRBV24-1 and TRBJ1-1; 7 bases agree with TRBD1. V shed 4 bases, J shed 9 bases, and the junction held 7 bases outside the gene matches. Germline CDR1 is KGHDR and CDR2 is SFDVKD. The CDR3 contains 13 residues. CDR3 nucleotide sequence: TGTGCCACCAGTGACTCCGGACAGGTACAAGCTTTCTTT. The encoded protein is CATSDSGQVQAFF.

This clone was found once. The chain employs TRBV9 and TRBJ2-3, with 16 positions matching TRBD2. CDR1 is SGDLS, CDR2 YYNGEE, per germline. V lost 4 bases, J lost 4 bases, and 15 bases stayed unmatched. The CDR3 consists of 20 residues. As DNA, the CDR3 is TGTGCCAGCAGCCCGGGACACCCGGGACTAGCGGGAGGGAGGTCAGATACGCAGTATTTT. It yields the protein CASSPGHPGLAGGRSDTQYF.

The chain has TRBV5-1 and TRBJ1-2, with 7 bases identical to TRBD1. Germline CDR1 reads SGHRS; CDR2 reads YFSETQ. J lost 5 bases, V lost 2 bases, and 3 bases had no gene match. The CDR3 covers 13 residues. In DNA, the CDR3 is TGCGCCAGCAGCTTTCCGGGACAGTATGGCTACACCTTC. Translation: CASSFPGQYGYTF.

The chain recombines TRBV6-1 with TRBJ2-7; tentative D call: TRBD1 (6 bases). Trimming stripped 3 bases from V and 2 bases from J, with 14 bases between. The germline gives CDR1 MNHNS, CDR2 SASEGT. The CDR3 spans 15 residues. CDR3 residues: CASSDSSQGTYEQYF. DNA for the CDR3: TGTGCCAGCAGTGATTCCTCACAGGGAACCTACGAGCAGTACTTC.

This chain connects TRBV11-2 to TRBJ1-2; a weak D match, TRBD1 (5 bases). CDR3 length equals 15 residues. Trimming took off 1 base at V and 4 bases at J, with 13 bases between the two ends. The V gene's germline CDR1 is SGHAT and CDR2 FQNNGV. Here the CDR3 reads CASSLGDPGVYGYTF. The DNA of the CDR3 is TGTGCCAGCAGCTTAGGGGACCCGGGGGTCTATGGCTACACCTTC.

The chain joins TRBV29-1 to TRBJ2-7; the match to TRBD2 covers 13 bases. The CDR3 consists of 14 residues. Germline-derived CDR1 and CDR2 are SQVTM and ANQGSEA. J was trimmed by 0 bases and V by 6 bases; bases with no gene match: 2. This chain's CDR3 is CSVGTSGNSYEQYF. DNA of the CDR3: TGCAGCGTCGGGACTAGCGGGAACTCCTACGAGCAGTACTTC.

The chain carries TRBV7-2 and TRBJ1-1, with D possibly TRBD1 on 6 matching bases. In germline, CDR1 is SGHTA, CDR2 FQGNSA. This CDR3 contains 14 residues. Trimming removed 3 bases from V and 1 base from J, with 9 bases in between. CDR3 bases: TGTGCCAGCAGCTTCGACAGGAGGAACACTGAAGCTTTCTTT. This sequence encodes CASSFDRRNTEAFF.

The chain couples TRBV6-5 to TRBJ2-7; TRBD2 matches at 7 bases. The CDR3 contains 15 residues. V was clipped by 5 bases and J by 1 base; unmatched bases: 8. Germline CDR1 reads MNHEY; CDR2 reads SVGAGI. CDR3 residues: CASSPLAEPSYEQYF. The DNA for the CDR3 is TGTGCCAGCAGTCCGCTAGCGGAACCTTCCTACGAGCAGTACTTC.